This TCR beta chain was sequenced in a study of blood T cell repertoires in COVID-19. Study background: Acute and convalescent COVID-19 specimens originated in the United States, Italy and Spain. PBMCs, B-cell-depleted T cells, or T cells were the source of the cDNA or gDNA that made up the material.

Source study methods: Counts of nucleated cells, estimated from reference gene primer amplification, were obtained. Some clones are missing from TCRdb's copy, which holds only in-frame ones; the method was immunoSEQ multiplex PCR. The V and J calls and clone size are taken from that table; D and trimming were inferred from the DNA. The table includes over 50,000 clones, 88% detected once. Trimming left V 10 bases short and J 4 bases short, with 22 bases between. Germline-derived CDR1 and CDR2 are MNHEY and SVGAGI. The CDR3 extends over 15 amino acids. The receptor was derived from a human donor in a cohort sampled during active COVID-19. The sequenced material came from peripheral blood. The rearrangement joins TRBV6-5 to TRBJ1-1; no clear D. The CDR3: CATEAGGSGSTEAFF. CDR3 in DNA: TGTGCCACCGAAGCGGGAGGCTCGGGGAGCACTGAAGCTTTCTTT.